These 10 T cell receptor beta chains came from one sample sequenced in a study of blood T cell repertoires in COVID-19. Sequencing used immunoSEQ multiplex PCR; TCRdb keeps in-frame clones, though not all of them. The sample contains just over 250,000 clones, 75% to 90% of which appear only once. Sequenced: peripheral blood. The receptors derive from a woman in her 70s with COVID-19, enrolled during active disease.

J is TRBJ1-1 and V is TRBV5-4, with D perhaps TRBD1 (5 bases). CDR1 is SGHNT, CDR2 YYREEE, per germline (reference sequence). The CDR3 contains 14 residues. V was cut by 4 bases and J by 2 bases, with 12 bases left in between. The CDR3 DNA reads as TGTGCCAGCAGCAACCTCAGGGTCAACACTGAAGCTTTCTTT. Translated, it gives CASSNLRVNTEAFF.

The chain is built from TRBV18 and TRBJ1-5; 7 bases agree with TRBD1. The CDR3 sequence is 16 residues long. Germline trimming cut 0 bases from V and 2 bases from J; bases unmatched to any gene: 4. Germline V gene sequence: CDR1 KGHSH, CDR2 LQKENI. The CDR3 loop is CASSPPVTGGNQPQHF. DNA for the CDR3: TGTGCCAGCTCACCACCGGTTACAGGGGGCAATCAGCCCCAGCATTTT.

V and J are TRBV6-4 and TRBJ1-2, with D perhaps matching TRBD1 (6 bases). This CDR3 is 16 amino acids long. Between the trimmed V and J ends, which lost 5 bases and 8 bases, there was a span of 24 bases. CDR1 is MRHNA and CDR2 is SNTAGT in the germline V gene. CDR3 residues: CASSPRGGGVLGGYTF. In DNA, the CDR3 is TGTGCCAGCAGTCCTAGAGGGGGGGGCGTCCTGGGCGGCTACACCTTC.

The chain recombines TRBV5-6 with TRBJ1-5; 7 nucleotides align to TRBD1. Germline assignment: CDR1 SGHDT and CDR2 YYEEEE. Trimming took 4 bases from V and 4 from J; bases not matched to a gene: 5. The CDR3 spans 14 residues. The chain's CDR3 is CASSIRDRNQPQHF. As DNA, the CDR3 is TGTGCCAGCAGCATCCGGGACAGAAATCAGCCCCAGCATTTT. The entire variable domain, with the rest obtained from reference TRBV5-6 and TRBJ1-5, is as follows: DAGVTQSPTHLIKTRGQQVTLRCSPKSGHDTVSWYQQALGQGPQFIFQYYEEEERQRGNFPDRFSGHQFPNYSSELNVNALLLGDSALYLCASSIRDRNQPQHFGDGTRLSIL.

This clone appeared a few times. For the CDR3, the DNA is TGTGCCAGCAGCCCAACAGGGGACGGTCAGCCCCAGCATTTT. Amino acids: CASSPTGDGQPQHF. J is TRBJ1-5 and V is TRBV7-9, with 7 bases lining up with TRBD1. The germline gives CDR1 SEHNR, CDR2 FQNEAQ (reference sequence). The CDR3 loop spans 14 amino acids. The V and J ends lost 5 bases and 6 bases, in that order; junction bases with no gene match: 7.

The chain has TRBV4-2 and TRBJ2-1, with 14 nucleotides matching TRBD2. The CDR3 is 16 amino acids. The germline V gene has CDR1 LGHNA and CDR2 YNFKEQ. Trimming at V came to 2 bases and at J to 13 bases, leaving 10 bases not matched to a gene. The chain's CDR3 is CASSQPSGTSGRNQFF. The CDR3 nucleotides are TGTGCCAGCAGCCAACCGTCGGGGACTAGCGGGAGAAATCAGTTCTTC.

The genes are TRBV2 and TRBJ1-1; D gene ambiguous. The CDR3 totals 15 residues. Trimming took 6 bases from V and 3 from J, leaving 17 bases between them. Germline CDR1 SNHLY, CDR2 FYNNEI. The CDR3 DNA reads as TGTGCCAGCAGCCAACGTCTGGAGGTCGACACTGAAGCTTTCTTT. Protein sequence: CASSQRLEVDTEAFF.

The genes are TRBV6-5 and TRBJ1-2; TRBD1 is a possible D gene (5 bases). CDR1 is MNHEY and CDR2 is SVGAGI in the germline V gene. This CDR3 is 12 amino acids long. V lost 7 bases and J lost 2, with 8 bases in between. The CDR3 loop is CASTGENYGYTF. CDR3 nucleotide sequence: TGTGCCAGCACGGGGGAAAACTATGGCTACACCTTC.

In its sample, this clone was seen many times. This chain uses TRBV2 with TRBJ2-3, with TRBD2 identical over 7 bases. The CDR3 consists of 15 residues. Germline loops: CDR1 SNHLY, CDR2 FYNNEI. The V segment lost 6 bases and the J segment 5 bases; nucleotides outside the gene matches: 11. The CDR3 here is CASSQLPGGLDTQYF. The DNA for the CDR3 is TGTGCCAGCAGCCAACTCCCGGGAGGTTTAGATACGCAGTATTTT.

The V gene is TRBV11-2, the J gene TRBJ2-7, with 7 bases fitting TRBD1. Germline CDR1 and CDR2: SGHAT and FQNNGV. The CDR3 length is 14 residues. The trim removed 2 bases at V and 3 bases at J, leaving 4 bases unmatched. CDR3 sequence: CASSLRQGIYEQYF. The CDR3, as DNA: TGTGCCAGCAGCTTAAGACAGGGTATCTACGAGCAGTACTTC.